This T cell receptor beta chain came from a study of blood T cell repertoires in COVID-19. Study at large: T cells, B-cell-depleted T cells, or PBMCs supplied cDNA or gDNA.

This clone was picked up one time. The CDR3 is 15 amino acids. Germline CDR1 MNHEY, CDR2 SVGAGI. With 7 bases clipped from V and 8 bases from J, the junction kept 11 bases outside the gene matches. Using immunoSEQ multiplex PCR, the repertoire was profiled, and TCRdb retains in-frame clones only, with some absent. In the table there are about 180,000 clones, about four fifths of which are singletons. The rearrangement uses TRBV6-5 and TRBJ1-5; 10 positions match TRBD1. The sample comprised peripheral blood. The clonotype originates from a man aged 65 to 79 with active or convalescent COVID-19. The CDR3 sequence: CASNTGTGAVEPQHF. Written as DNA, the CDR3 is TGTGCCAGCAATACCGGGACAGGGGCGGTTGAGCCCCAGCATTTT.